Listed here is a single TCR beta chain. This sample was included in a study of blood T cell repertoires in COVID-19. Recruitment covered roughly 24 US areas and drew participants whose ages spanned 18 to 89 years. Self-reported history from a screening survey and questionnaire set each donor's cohort. The CDR3 loop spans 15 amino acids. V gave up 2 bases and J gave up 7 bases; unmatched junction bases: 10. Germline V CDR1 and CDR2: MDHEN, SYDVKM. Method: immunoSEQ multiplex PCR; TCRdb's copy keeps in-frame clones and lacks some. The data show tens of thousands of clones, under 80% seen once. The receptor was isolated from an older woman who had been exposed to COVID-19. The rearrangement joins TRBV28 to TRBJ2-5, with 7 bases that match TRBD1. Sequenced input: PBMCs or T cells enriched from blood (not recorded which). In DNA form, the CDR3 reads TGTGCCAGCAGTTTACCAGACAGGGATCTCGGGACCCAGTACTTC. Translated: CASSLPDRDLGTQYF.